This T cell receptor beta chain was captured in a study of blood T cells in healthy people across ages. Study results and limitations: A roughly linear fall in TCR beta diversity per million T cells was seen with increasing age. Aged donors had fewer naive CD4+ cells and lower diversity than long-lived donors.

This clonotype turned up a few times. What it binds is not known. One end of the junction fails to match germline, which may point to a read error. Combining a sample-barcoded 5' primer with a J-beta primer mix, a second PCR ran for roughly 7 to 11 cycles. TCRdb used MiXCR to reprocess the 5' RACE reads, holding one entry per CDR3 protein. The sample includes 1.5 million to 2 million distinct CDR3 sequences, 35% to 50% of them seen just once. Germline V gene lookup returns CDR1 SEHNR and CDR2 FQNEAQ (reference sequence). The CDR3 consists of 14 residues. This sequence joins TRBV7-9 and TRBJ1-2; D is uncertain. The receptor was isolated from a human donor in good health. The sample was blood. The CDR3 nucleotides are TGTGCCAGCAGCTGGTCTGGAGCTAACTATGGCCACACCTTC. Translation: CASSWSGANYGHTF.